What follows are 14 T cell receptor beta chains derived from one specimen sequenced in a study of spatial heterogeneity in lung cancer (dated by TCRdb to the late 2010s). Libraries were made using 5' RACE. The sequencer listed for this sample is NextSeq 500. Clones were called with MiXCR by TCRdb after fastp trimmed the public reads at Q25, and only in-frame beta chains were retained. One record per CDR3 amino acid sequence lists the most common genes and DNA. This sample lists around 24,000 distinct CDR3 sequences; 7% were detected once. The ten largest account for approximately 14% of the sample. The sample's time point label, decoded: sample taken at primary tumor resection. The input for sequencing was PBMCs, taken at surgery. These TCRs come from a male donor with early-stage non-small cell lung cancer.

CDR3 sequence (DNA): TGTGCCTCCCCCAGTGTGATGAACACTGAAGCTTTCTTT. This encodes CASPSVMNTEAFF. The chain has TRBV30 and TRBJ1-1; D remains unclear. Germline values: CDR1 GTSNPN, CDR2 SVGIG (reference sequence). The V end lost 7 bases, the J end lost 0 bases, and 12 bases lay between the germline ends. This CDR3 spans 13 amino acids.

This clonotype was observed many times. The CDR3 protein is CASSKRGFQETQYF. CDR3 nucleotide sequence: TGCGCCAGCAGTAAGAGGGGATTCCAAGAGACCCAGTACTTC. The rearrangement joins TRBV10-2 to TRBJ2-5; D is perhaps TRBD1 or TRBD2 (5 bases each). Trimming stripped 5 bases from V and 1 base from J, with 11 bases between. The CDR3 is 14 residues long. The germline V gene encodes CDR1 WSHSY and CDR2 SAAADI.

A few counts support this clonotype. The chain employs TRBV28 and TRBJ1-5, with TRBD1 matching over 7 bases. Germline V gene sequence: CDR1 MDHEN, CDR2 SYDVKM. The length of the CDR3 is 15 residues. The V and J ends lost 8 bases and 1 base, in that order; junction bases with no gene match: 8. This chain's CDR3 is CASRQGGLSNQPQHF. Here the CDR3 DNA reads TGTGCCAGCCGTCAGGGGGGCTTAAGCAATCAGCCCCAGCATTTT.

There are many counts of this clonotype. V usage is TRBV4-1 and J usage is TRBJ1-1; D is unresolved. Germline CDR1 reads MGHRA; CDR2 reads YSYEKL. This CDR3 is built from 16 residues. V gave up 0 bases and J gave up 4 bases, with 15 bases separating them. CDR3 in DNA: TGCGCCAGCAGCCAAGAAGGGATTCGGGTAGGCACTGAAGCTTTCTTT. Translating gives CASSQEGIRVGTEAFF.

This clonotype has a handful of counts. The rearrangement uses TRBV30 and TRBJ2-1; tentative D call: TRBD2 (5 bases). CDR1 is GTSNPN, CDR2 SVGIG, per germline (reference sequence). V lost 2 bases to trimming and J lost 7 bases, with 15 bases between them. The CDR3 spans 14 residues. CDR3 in amino acids: CAWSKEGWRNEQFF. DNA of the CDR3: TGTGCCTGGAGTAAAGAGGGTTGGAGGAATGAGCAGTTCTTC.

This clonotype was seen repeatedly, ten times or more. The chain couples TRBV6-6 to TRBJ1-5; 9 bases fit TRBD1. The CDR3 loop spans 17 amino acids. J gave up 0 bases and V 2 bases, and 5 bases lay outside the gene matches. Per germline, CDR1 MNHNY and CDR2 SVGAGI (reference sequence). CDR3 protein: CASSYVGQGPSNQPQHF. CDR3 sequence (DNA): TGTGCCAGCAGTTACGTGGGACAGGGCCCTAGCAATCAGCCCCAGCATTTT.

There are many counts of this clonotype. Written as DNA, the CDR3 is TGCAGCGCCCGGGAGGCGGGCGGCACCGGGGAGCTGTTTTTT. It specifies CSAREAGGTGELFF. V and J are TRBV29-1 and TRBJ2-2, with TRBD2 matching over 7 bases. The length of the CDR3 is 14 residues. Germline-derived CDR1 and CDR2 are SQVTM and ANQGSEA. With V trimmed by 7 bases and J by 4 bases, 9 bases remained unmatched.

This clonotype was recorded a few times. The chain employs TRBV6-5 and TRBJ2-1; D is possibly TRBD2 (6 bases). CDR1 is MNHEY and CDR2 is SVGAGI in the germline V gene. V lost 6 bases to trimming and J lost 2 bases, with 14 bases between them. This CDR3 region has 15 residues. CDR3 region: CASRISGGAYNEQFF. The CDR3 DNA sequence: TGTGCCAGCAGAATTAGCGGCGGGGCCTACAATGAGCAGTTCTTC.

This clonotype has a count of ten or more. The CDR3 here is CASSLFAGPGITDTQYF. CDR3 in DNA: TGTGCCAGCAGCTTATTCGCGGGGCCCGGAATCACAGATACGCAGTATTTT. This sequence joins TRBV11-2 and TRBJ2-3, with D tentatively TRBD2 (6 bases). Germline V gene lookup returns CDR1 SGHAT and CDR2 FQNNGV. Trimming shortened V by 2 bases and J by 2 bases, and 17 bases separated the two germline ends. CDR3 length: 17 amino acids. The whole variable domain, remainder taken from reference TRBV11-2 and TRBJ2-3, is EAGVAQSPRYKIIEKRQSVAFWCNPISGHATLYWYQQILGQGPKLLIQFQNNGVVDDSQLPKDRFSAERLKGVDSTLKIQPAKLEDSAVYLCASSLFAGPGITDTQYFGPGTRLTVL.

In this sample, this clonotype turned up many times. The chain is built from TRBV7-2 and TRBJ1-2; 7 bases match TRBD1. The germline CDR1 and CDR2 sequences are SGHTA and FQGNSA. The CDR3 loop spans 13 amino acids. The J segment lost 8 bases and the V segment lost 5 bases, leaving 8 bases of the junction unmatched. The CDR3 DNA reads as TGTGCCAGCAGCCGAAGGACAGGTTCGGGCTACACCTTC. It specifies CASSRRTGSGYTF.

In this sample, this clonotype turned up many times. This chain links TRBV18 with TRBJ1-5; the D is unclear. The CDR3 runs to 14 residues. V dropped 1 base and J dropped 2 bases, with 6 bases sitting between them. Germline CDR1 is KGHSH and CDR2 is LQKENI. CDR3 residues: CASSPRRGNQPQHF. In nucleotides, the CDR3 is TGTGCCAGCTCACCACGCCGTGGCAATCAGCCCCAGCATTTT. The full variable domain, in which reference TRBV18 and TRBJ1-5 provide the parts outside the CDR3, is NAGVMQNPRHLVRRRGQEARLRCSPMKGHSHVYWYRQLPEEGLKFMVYLQKENIIDESGMPKERFSAEFPKEGPSILRIQQVVRGDSAAYFCASSPRRGNQPQHFGDGTRLSIL.

This clonotype was detected many times. The rearrangement uses TRBV28 and TRBJ2-1; D is unresolved. The germline V gene encodes CDR1 MDHEN and CDR2 SYDVKM. V was shortened by 5 bases and J by 5 bases, with 19 bases between the two germline ends. The length of the CDR3 is 16 residues. CDR3 sequence (DNA): TGTGCCAGCAGTCTAGGAGACCTTCTTACCCACAATGAGCAGTTCTTC. Amino acid sequence: CASSLGDLLTHNEQFF.

This clonotype was observed many times. In DNA, the CDR3 is TGTGCCAGCAGTTTAGTCCGGGGAGGAGAGCAGTACGTC. Amino acids: CASSLVRGGEQYV. This chain links TRBV6-2 or TRBV6-3 with TRBJ2-7, with D possibly being TRBD2 (6 bases). CDR1 and CDR2 (germline): MNHEY, SVGEGT. The CDR3 totals 13 residues. Trimming stripped 4 bases from V and 7 bases from J, with 14 bases between.

The sample holds many counts of this clonotype. This chain connects TRBV19 to TRBJ2-1; D is possibly TRBD2 (5 bases). Looked up from germline, CDR1 is LNHDA and CDR2 is SQIVND (reference sequence). This CDR3 contains 13 residues. With 4 bases removed from V and 9 bases from J, the gap between germline ends came to 13 bases. The CDR3 spells CASSRTHHSEQFF. The CDR3 region has the DNA TGTGCCAGTAGTAGGACTCATCACAGTGAGCAGTTCTTC.